There are many counts of the clone carrying this T cell receptor (beta chain). Its cognate antigen is unknown. This sample was included in a study of T cells in Graves' hyperthyroidism and ophthalmopathy. What was amplified from RNA transcripts were TCR beta CDR3 regions. A set of HTBI primers served as the primers for a first-round RT-PCR of the TCR CDR3. TCRdb re-derived calls from the multiplex PCR reads in MiXCR, one entry per CDR3 protein. The data contain about 700,000 distinct CDR3 sequences, approximately 42% of them singletons. Findings and limits, study-wide: Most thyroid clonotypes that were expanded above 0.001 also turned up in blood.

Orbital computed tomography and thyroid ultrasound, together with serum TRAb and thyroxine and clinical symptoms, were used for diagnoses. Material: peripheral blood or thyroid tissue (not recorded which). The clonotype comes from an adult man with Graves' disease, either hyperthyroidism or ophthalmopathy (not recorded which).

The CDR3 loop is CASSLGQASPLHF. The DNA of the CDR3 is TGTGCCAGCAGCTTAGGGCAGGCCTCACCCCTCCACTTT. The V call is TRBV7-8, the J call TRBJ1-6; D gene unclear. Trimming left V 1 base short and J 10 bases short, with 8 bases between. Germline V gives CDR1 SGHVS, CDR2 FQNEAQ. The CDR3 length is 13 residues.